The entry below describes one T cell receptor (beta chain). Its antigen is as yet unknown. The sample belongs to a study of cytomegalovirus exposure and HLA in healthy donors. Findings and caveats of the study: It was reported in a later analysis that an Asian-associated ancestry cluster showed fewer N-insertions than the roughly 620-donor mean.

PCR used 60 Vbeta primers and 13 Jbeta primers. Using immunoSEQ multiplex PCR, the repertoire was profiled, and TCRdb retains in-frame clones only, with some absent. The sample has more than 140,000 clones, about four fifths seen once. This sequence was found in a man between 25 and 39 years old in good health and CMV-seropositive. The sample taken for sequencing was PBMCs.

Here the CDR3 reads CASTSGGDLEQYF. The CDR3 DNA reads as TGTGCCAGCACCTCGGGAGGGGATCTCGAGCAGTACTTC. The rearrangement joins TRBV7-8 to TRBJ2-7; 8 bases match TRBD2. Trimming cost V 7 bases and J 6 bases; bases outside gene matches: 8. CDR3 length: 13 residues. The germline V gene has CDR1 SGHVS and CDR2 FQNEAQ. The full variable domain, its missing parts supplied by reference TRBV7-8 and TRBJ2-7, is GAGVSQSPRYKVAKRGQDVALRCDPISGHVSLFWYQQALGQGPEFLTYFQNEAQLDKSGLPSDRFFAERPEGSVSTLKIQRTQQEDSAVYLCASTSGGDLEQYFGPGTRLTVT.